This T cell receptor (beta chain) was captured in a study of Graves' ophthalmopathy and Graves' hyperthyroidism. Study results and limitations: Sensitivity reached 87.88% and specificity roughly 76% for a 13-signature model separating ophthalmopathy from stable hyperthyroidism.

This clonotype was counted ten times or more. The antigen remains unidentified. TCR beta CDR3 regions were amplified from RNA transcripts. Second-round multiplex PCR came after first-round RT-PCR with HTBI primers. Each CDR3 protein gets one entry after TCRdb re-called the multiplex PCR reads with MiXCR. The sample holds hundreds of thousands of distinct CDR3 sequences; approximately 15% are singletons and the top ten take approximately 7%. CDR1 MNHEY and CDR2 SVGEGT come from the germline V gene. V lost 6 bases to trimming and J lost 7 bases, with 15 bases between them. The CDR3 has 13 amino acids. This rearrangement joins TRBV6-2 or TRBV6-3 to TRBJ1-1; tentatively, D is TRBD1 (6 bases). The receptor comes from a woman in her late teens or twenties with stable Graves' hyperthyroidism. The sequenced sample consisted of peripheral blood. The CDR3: CASSPFHRVEAFF. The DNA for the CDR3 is TGTGCCAGCAGCCCTTTCCACAGGGTTGAAGCTTTCTTT.